The clone carrying this T cell receptor beta chain was seen only a few times. This sample is drawn from a study of blood T cell repertoires in COVID-19. In the study overall: PBMCs, B-cell-depleted T cells, or T cells provided the cDNA or gDNA that made up the material.

Germline assignment: CDR1 LNHNV and CDR2 YYDKDF (reference sequence). The length of the CDR3 is 17 residues. The junction had 13 bases not matched to a gene; V was cut back by 4 bases and J by 6 bases. The repertoire was sequenced with immunoSEQ multiplex PCR; TCRdb's copy has only in-frame clones and lacks some. The table shows 150,000 or so clones, with approximately 90% occurring only once. The material sequenced was PBMCs or T cells enriched from blood (not recorded which). The receptor comes from a woman in her forties who had been exposed to COVID-19. This sequence joins TRBV15 and TRBJ1-4, with 8 positions matching TRBD1. The CDR3 loop reads CATSTVIPGGSDEKLFF. As DNA, the CDR3 is TGTGCCACCAGCACCGTGATTCCAGGGGGCTCAGATGAAAAACTGTTTTTT.